This T cell receptor beta chain originates from a study of T cells in Graves' hyperthyroidism and ophthalmopathy. Trimming took 7 bases from V and 6 from J, leaving 9 bases between them. The CDR3 spans 11 residues. In its sample, this clonotype was seen once. Its specificity is not known. Amplified TCR beta CDR3 regions derived from RNA transcripts. Researchers ran a first-round RT-PCR on the TCR CDR3 using the HTBI primer set. Via MiXCR, TCRdb re-called the multiplex PCR reads, giving one row per CDR3 protein. The data contain a few hundred thousand distinct CDR3 sequences, under 60% of them singletons. Overall study findings and caveats: Most thyroid clonotypes expanded above 0.001 were also detected in blood. A median 6.5 months before onset, the model predicted ophthalmopathy.

The chain is built from TRBV12-3 or TRBV12-4 and TRBJ1-2; D unresolved. The sequenced sample was peripheral blood or thyroid tissue (not recorded which). This receptor was identified in an adult woman with Graves' disease, either hyperthyroidism or ophthalmopathy (not recorded which). For the CDR3, the DNA is TGTGCCAGCACCCTAGGGAATGGCTACACCTTC. Encoded protein: CASTLGNGYTF.